The 28 T cell receptor beta chains below all came from one sample that was sequenced in a study of regulatory T cells in long-lasting Graves disease. Time point reported: persistent/refractory GD, antithyroid drugs over 5 years with positive TRAb. PBMC RNA was the source of the TCR library. Through Arm-PCR of CDR3 regions and iRepertoire HTBI primers, TCR beta libraries were built. From the multiplex PCR reads, TCRdb called clonotypes with MiXCR, one entry per CDR3 protein. The top ten clones hold roughly 40% of a sample with about 660,000 distinct CDR3 sequences, roughly 30% of them seen once. The sample here was peripheral blood mononuclear cells (PBMCs), taken when the disease was refractory, from a patient treated with antithyroid drugs. The receptors here all came from a female donor with Graves disease.

A few counts support this clonotype. The chain joins TRBV20-1 to TRBJ2-5; the D gene is possibly TRBD2 (5 bases). The germline V and J ends were trimmed by 3 bases and 7 bases, with 12 bases remaining between them. Germline values: CDR1 DFQATT, CDR2 SNEGSKA (reference sequence). This CDR3 has 12 amino acids. For the CDR3, the DNA is TGCAGTGCTAGCCCGGGGTCGGGGACCCAGTACTTC. Translated, it gives CSASPGSGTQYF.

The chain carries TRBV2 and TRBJ2-3; TRBD1 aligns across 9 bases. Germline V gene lookup returns CDR1 SNHLY and CDR2 FYNNEI. The ends lost 5 bases at V and 4 bases at J; junction bases unmatched: 7. The CDR3 runs 15 residues. CDR3 bases: TGTGCCAGCAGTCCCACAGGGGGCTCTGCAGATACGCAGTATTTT. Amino acid sequence: CASSPTGGSADTQYF. Filled out from reference TRBV2 and TRBJ2-3, the complete variable domain reads EPEVTQTPSHQVTQMGQEVILRCVPISNHLYFYWYRQILGQKVEFLVSFYNNEISEKSEIFDDQFSVERPDGSNFTLKIRSTKLEDSAMYFCASSPTGGSADTQYFGPGTRLTVL.

This clonotype was recorded a few times. V and J are TRBV20-1 and TRBJ1-1; possible D gene TRBD1, 5 bases. V was clipped by 6 bases and J by 8 bases, with 22 bases between them. Germline V gene sequence: CDR1 DFQATT, CDR2 SNEGSKA (reference sequence). The length of the CDR3 is 14 residues. In DNA form, the CDR3 reads TGCAGTGCCCGAGAGGGACGCGCGACGCCGGAAGCTTTCTTT. Translated: CSAREGRATPEAFF.

In its sample, this clonotype was seen many times. V gene TRBV2 combines with J gene TRBJ1-1; the D is unclear. CDR3 size: 14 residues. Germline V gene lookup returns CDR1 SNHLY and CDR2 FYNNEI. Between the trimmed V and J ends, which lost 4 bases and 0 bases, there was a span of 9 bases. Written as DNA, the CDR3 is TGTGCCAGCAGTGCGACTGTTATGAACACTGAAGCTTTCTTT. Residues: CASSATVMNTEAFF.

This sequence joins TRBV6-1 and TRBJ2-3; D might be TRBD2 (5 bases). V lost 2 bases and J 2 bases, leaving 8 bases between the germline ends. From germline, CDR1 is MNHNS and CDR2 SASEGT. The CDR3 covers 14 residues. CDR3 DNA sequence: TGTGCCAGCAGTGAAAGTCGGGACACAGATACGCAGTATTTT. It codes for CASSESRDTDTQYF.

This rearrangement joins TRBV6-1 to TRBJ2-2; D is uncertain. This CDR3 region has 14 residues. Trimming cost V 10 bases and J 1 base, with 13 bases left between them. CDR1 is MNHNS, CDR2 SASEGT, per germline. The CDR3 spells CAISEVWNTGELFF. Here the CDR3 DNA reads TGTGCCATCTCAGAGGTTTGGAACACCGGGGAGCTGTTTTTT.

This clonotype was detected a few times. This chain connects TRBV10-3 to TRBJ1-4; D is perhaps TRBD1 (6 bases). Trimming cost V 6 bases and J 4 bases, with 9 bases left between them. This CDR3 has 13 amino acids. The germline CDR1 and CDR2 sequences are ENHRY and SYGVKD. The CDR3 here is CAIRDSLNEKLFF. The CDR3, as DNA: TGTGCCATCAGGGACAGTCTTAATGAAAAACTGTTTTTT.

This chain joins TRBV6-1 and TRBJ2-1; D is perhaps TRBD1 or TRBD2 (6 bases each). The germline V and J ends were trimmed by 4 bases and 9 bases, with 13 bases remaining between them. This CDR3 spans 13 amino acids. Germline assignment: CDR1 MNHNS and CDR2 SASEGT. The chain's CDR3 is CASSVAGGSEQFF. Written as DNA, the CDR3 is TGTGCCAGCAGTGTTGCCGGGGGCAGTGAGCAGTTCTTC.

In its sample, this clonotype was seen a few times. The rearrangement joins TRBV20-1 to TRBJ2-5, with D unclear. This CDR3 comprises 13 residues. The germline CDR1 and CDR2 sequences are DFQATT and SNEGSKA (reference sequence). The V gene lost 0 bases and the J gene lost 5 bases, with 10 bases spanning the gap. CDR3 coding DNA: TGCAGTGCTAGAGACGGTCATAGGGAGACCCAGTACTTC. Translating gives CSARDGHRETQYF.

This clonotype has more than one count but fewer than ten. J is TRBJ1-2 and V is TRBV11-2; 8 nucleotides agree with TRBD1. Germline CDR1 reads SGHAT; CDR2 reads FQNNGV. CDR3 length equals 15 residues. V lost 4 bases, J lost 8 bases, and 12 bases stayed unmatched. CDR3 coding DNA: TGTGCCAGCAGCTCAGTCGCAGGGGGCGCGGGAGGCTACACCTTC. It is translated as CASSSVAGGAGGYTF.

This clonotype has more than one count but fewer than ten. The V gene is TRBV12-3 or TRBV12-4, the J gene TRBJ2-7; D tentatively reads TRBD1 or TRBD2 (5 bases each). The CDR3 sequence is 15 residues long. The V gene lost 5 bases and the J gene lost 7 bases, with 21 bases spanning the gap. The CDR3 coding sequence is TGTGCCAGCAGTCCCTCAGGGACGACGGTCGGGGAGCAGTACTTC. It specifies CASSPSGTTVGEQYF.

The genes are TRBV7-6 and TRBJ2-3, with D perhaps matching TRBD1 or TRBD2 (7 bases each). CDR3 length equals 16 residues. The V end lost 1 base, the J end lost 4 bases, and 15 bases lay between the germline ends. CDR1 SGHVS and CDR2 FNYEAQ come from the germline V gene. The CDR3 reads CASSLVSGRGPDTQYF. CDR3 DNA: TGTGCCAGCAGCTTAGTTTCAGGGAGGGGGCCAGATACGCAGTATTTT.

The J gene is TRBJ2-2, the V gene TRBV11-2, with TRBD2 matching over 9 bases. Germline lookup yields CDR1 SGHAT and CDR2 FQNNGV. V shed 5 bases and J 6 bases; nucleotides not matched to a gene: 7. The CDR3 covers 15 residues. CDR3 sequence (DNA): TGTGCCAGCAGCCCGGGACTAGCCCAAGCCGGGGAGCTGTTTTTT. Its protein product is CASSPGLAQAGELFF.

The V and J genes are TRBV12-3 or TRBV12-4 and TRBJ2-2; 7 bases line up with TRBD1. This CDR3 region has 17 residues. V shed 7 bases and J 1 base; nucleotides not matched to a gene: 12. The CDR3 nucleotides read TGTGCCAGCACCCCCGGTAGAGGGGGCATGAACACCGGGGAGCTGTTTTTT. Residues: CASTPGRGGMNTGELFF.

The V gene is TRBV28, the J gene TRBJ1-5, with no clear D. CDR1 is MDHEN, CDR2 SYDVKM, per germline. This CDR3 is built from 17 residues. With 2 bases removed from V and 1 base from J, the gap between germline ends came to 15 bases. The CDR3 DNA sequence: TGTGCCAGCAGTTTAGGACCGCGAGGCGGGAGCAATCAGCCCCAGCATTTT. Amino acid sequence: CASSLGPRGGSNQPQHF.

The rearrangement uses TRBV7-3 and TRBJ1-1; tentatively, D is TRBD1 (5 bases). This CDR3 has 15 residues. The ends were cut back, 5 bases at V and 1 base at J, with 14 bases in the middle. Germline CDR1 is SGHTA and CDR2 is FQGTGA. The CDR3 sequence is CASSPQGRANTEAFF. The CDR3 coding sequence is TGTGCCAGCAGCCCCCAGGGCAGGGCGAACACTGAAGCTTTCTTT.

CDR3 region: CASTPWGEGNTEAFF. CDR3 nucleotides: TGTGCCAGCACCCCCTGGGGAGAGGGTAACACTGAAGCTTTCTTT. The chain is built from TRBV28 and TRBJ1-1; D is unclear. V was cut by 7 bases and J by 2 bases, with 17 bases left in between. The CDR3 spans 15 residues. Germline V gene lookup returns CDR1 MDHEN and CDR2 SYDVKM.

The chain couples TRBV3-1 to TRBJ1-6, with D uncertain. From germline, CDR1 is LGHDT and CDR2 YNNKEL (reference sequence). Trimming shortened V by 0 bases and J by 11 bases, and 5 bases separated the two germline ends. The CDR3 length is 12 residues. CDR3 protein: CASSQDRAPLHF. The CDR3 DNA follows: TGTGCCAGCAGCCAAGATCGGGCACCCCTCCACTTT.

Regarding this clonotype: A much larger clone sits a single nucleotide away, making a read error possible. V is TRBV12-3 or TRBV12-4 and J is TRBJ1-5; TRBD1 might be the D (5 bases). The V and J ends lost 6 bases and 6 bases respectively, with 18 bases between them. CDR3 size: 15 residues. CDR3 coding DNA: TGTGCCAGCAGCCGAGTGGGGGGGGGACCTCAGCCCCAGCATTTT. It is translated as CASSRVGGGPQPQHF.

This clonotype was seen a few times. The rearrangement uses TRBV7-9 and TRBJ1-1; unclear D gene. The germline V gene encodes CDR1 SEHNR and CDR2 FQNEAQ (reference sequence). This CDR3 has 13 residues. Trimming took 5 bases from V and 6 from J, leaving 13 bases between them. CDR3: CASSGDTAAEAFF. For the CDR3, the DNA is TGTGCCAGCAGCGGCGACACGGCCGCTGAAGCTTTCTTT.

The chain's CDR3 is CASSITGQGAREQYF. In nucleotides, the CDR3 is TGTGCCAGTAGTATAACTGGACAGGGGGCTCGCGAGCAGTACTTC. The V gene is TRBV19, the J gene TRBJ2-7, with 11 bases aligning to TRBD1. This CDR3 spans 15 amino acids. J gave up 6 bases and V 2 bases, and 6 bases lay outside the gene matches. Germline CDR1 LNHDA, CDR2 SQIVND (reference sequence).

This rearrangement joins TRBV19 to TRBJ2-5; TRBD1 might be the D (6 bases). Per germline, CDR1 LNHDA and CDR2 SQIVND (reference sequence). V lost 6 bases and J 1 base, leaving 18 bases between the germline ends. The CDR3 spans 16 residues. CDR3: CASRPGVGESQETQYF. DNA for the CDR3: TGTGCCAGTAGGCCAGGGGTTGGTGAATCCCAAGAGACCCAGTACTTC. Filled out from reference TRBV19 and TRBJ2-5, the complete variable domain reads DGGITQSPKYLFRKEGQNVTLSCEQNLNHDAMYWYRQDPGQGLRLIYYSQIVNDFQKGDIAEGYSVSREKKESFPLTVTSAQKNPTAFYLCASRPGVGESQETQYFGPGTRLLVL.

The table lists this clonotype with many counts. The genes are TRBV28 and TRBJ2-7, with 7 nucleotides matching TRBD1. The CDR3 sequence is 14 residues long. V shed 6 bases, J shed 2 bases, and the junction held 7 bases outside the gene matches. Germline loops: CDR1 MDHEN, CDR2 SYDVKM. As DNA, the CDR3 is TGTGCCAGCAGAAGTCACGGGACAGCCTACGAGCAGTACTTC. Translated: CASRSHGTAYEQYF.

Only a few counts were recorded for this clonotype. V gene TRBV6-5 combines with J gene TRBJ1-4; 8 nucleotides match TRBD1. The CDR3 loop spans 15 amino acids. Germline V gene lookup returns CDR1 MNHEY and CDR2 SVGAGI. J was trimmed by 5 bases and V by 0 bases; bases with no gene match: 2. The CDR3 bases are TGTGCCAGCAGTTACTCCCGGACAGGGAATGAAAAACTGTTTTTT. Translating it yields CASSYSRTGNEKLFF.

The chain links TRBV28 to TRBJ2-7; maybe TRBD2 (5 bases). The germline V gene has CDR1 MDHEN and CDR2 SYDVKM. The CDR3 is made up of 14 amino acids. Trimming removed 4 bases from V and 9 bases from J, with 19 bases in between. The CDR3: CASSSRTQRQGQYF. The CDR3 DNA reads as TGTGCCAGCAGTTCCCGGACGCAGCGGCAAGGGCAGTACTTC.

The gene calls are TRBV18 and TRBJ1-1; a possible D gene is TRBD1 (5 bases). The CDR3 consists of 18 residues. V was shortened by 2 bases and J by 0 bases, with 19 bases between the two germline ends. Germline CDR1 KGHSH, CDR2 LQKENI. The CDR3 loop reads CASSPAAYREDMNTEAFF. The CDR3 DNA reads as TGTGCCAGCTCACCAGCGGCTTACAGAGAGGACATGAACACTGAAGCTTTCTTT.

V is TRBV11-2 and J is TRBJ2-7; 13 nucleotides align to TRBD2. After removal of 2 bases from V and 4 bases from J, the junction contained 5 bases not matched to a gene. This CDR3 has 16 residues. Germline CDR1 SGHAT, CDR2 FQNNGV. In DNA, the CDR3 is TGTGCCAGCAGCTTAACCCAGACTAGCGGGAGGTACGAGCAGTACTTC. Protein: CASSLTQTSGRYEQYF.

The J gene is TRBJ2-1, the V gene TRBV12-3 or TRBV12-4; the D gene is possibly TRBD2 (6 bases). The CDR3 runs 12 residues. V gave up 6 bases and J gave up 12 bases, with 15 bases separating them. DNA for the CDR3: TGTGCCAGCAGCCCCACCCGGGGGTGGCAGTTCTTC. As protein: CASSPTRGWQFF.